This passage covers 26 T cell receptor beta chains from one sample sequenced in a study of breast tumors, draining lymph nodes, adjacent tissues. Using its own MiXCR run on the multiplex PCR reads, TCRdb lists one record per CDR3 protein. The table lists some 140,000 distinct CDR3 sequences, about 20% of them singletons, with 2% to 2.5% in the top ten. Axillary draining lymph nodes of breast cancer patients supplied the node samples. The specimen was axillary lymph node tissue. All receptors derive from a female donor with breast cancer. Some clones in this sample may be carry-over from other donors' samples.

There are many counts of this clonotype. The chain recombines TRBV12-3 or TRBV12-4 with TRBJ2-7; TRBD2 is a possible D gene (5 bases). This CDR3 region has 14 residues. Trimming removed 7 bases at V and 6 bases at J, with 19 bases between. The chain's CDR3 is CASTASWAAAEQYF. CDR3 DNA: TGTGCCAGCACCGCAAGTTGGGCAGCGGCCGAGCAGTACTTC.

This clonotype has at least ten counts. The chain links TRBV5-8 to TRBJ2-1; no clear D gene. Trimming left V 9 bases short and J 9 bases short, with 13 bases between. This CDR3 is 11 amino acids long. Germline V gene lookup returns CDR1 SGHTS and CDR2 YDEGEE. The CDR3 loop is CATIVRTEQFF. The CDR3 DNA reads TGTGCCACCATAGTTAGAACTGAGCAGTTCTTC.

The chain uses TRBV28 and TRBJ2-6; no clear D. CDR1 is MDHEN, CDR2 SYDVKM, per germline. The CDR3 contains 18 residues. The CDR3 DNA sequence: TGTGGCGCAGCAGGTATGACAACATACCCTTCTGGGGCCAACGTCCTGACTTTC. Encoded protein: CGAAGMTTYPSGANVLTF.

This clonotype showed up many times. The chain links TRBV5-1 to TRBJ2-3; no definite D call. Germline assignment: CDR1 SGHRS and CDR2 YFSETQ. V lost 3 bases and J lost 4, with 12 bases in between. The CDR3 extends over 14 amino acids. The CDR3 DNA sequence: TGCGCCAGCAGCTATGGGTTCTATTCAGATACGCAGTATTTT. Its translation: CASSYGFYSDTQYF.

This clonotype was seen many times. This chain uses TRBV15 with TRBJ2-7; 12 bases agree with TRBD2. This CDR3 is 17 amino acids long. CDR1 and CDR2 (germline): LNHNV, YYDKDF (reference sequence). J gave up 6 bases and V 2 bases, and 11 bases lay outside the gene matches. The CDR3 region is CATSRFRTTSGRGEQYF. CDR3 coding DNA: TGTGCCACCAGCAGATTTCGGACGACTAGCGGGAGAGGCGAGCAGTACTTC.

On this clonotype itself: Likely a read error: the CDR3 ends without its conserved phenylalanine or tryptophan. The chain carries TRBV20-1 and TRBJ2-7, with 13 bases that match TRBD2. Germline CDR1 DFQATT, CDR2 SNEGSKA (reference sequence). This CDR3 comprises 19 residues. The CDR3 coding sequence is TGCAGCGCCCACACACGGACTAGCGGGAGTCCGTCGTCCTTTCGGGAGCAGTACCTC. Protein: CSAHTRTSGSPSSFREQYL.

The V call is TRBV9, the J call TRBJ1-1; possible D gene TRBD1, 6 bases. Trimming took off 0 bases at V and 5 bases at J, with 11 bases between the two ends. The germline gives CDR1 SGDLS, CDR2 YYNGEE. The CDR3 is made up of 14 amino acids. The CDR3 bases are TGTGCCAGCAGCGTAGCAGGGGAGGGGACTGAAGCTTTCTTT. This codes for CASSVAGEGTEAFF.

The V and J genes are TRBV16 and TRBJ2-1; 11 nucleotides agree with TRBD1. Germline V gene sequence: CDR1 KGHSY, CDR2 FQNENV. The CDR3 loop spans 17 amino acids. Unmatched junction bases numbered 4, after V lost 3 bases and J lost 0 bases. CDR3 bases: TGTGCCAGCAGCCACCTAGGGACAGGGGGCTCCTACAATGAGCAGTTCTTC. It codes for CASSHLGTGGSYNEQFF.

This clonotype was picked up many times. The chain links TRBV11-2 to TRBJ1-3; 10 bases fit TRBD1. Germline-derived CDR1 and CDR2 are SGHAT and FQNNGV. Germline trimming cut 0 bases from V and 11 bases from J; bases unmatched to any gene: 7. The CDR3 sequence is 15 residues long. CDR3 amino acids: CASSLDGGQGVPIYF. DNA for the CDR3: TGTGCCAGCAGCTTAGACGGTGGACAGGGGGTGCCCATATATTTT.

This clonotype was found many times. The J gene is TRBJ2-7, the V gene TRBV11-2; no reliable D call. The CDR3 extends over 11 amino acids. The V and J ends lost 5 bases and 2 bases respectively, with 4 bases between them. CDR1 SGHAT and CDR2 FQNNGV come from the germline V gene. In DNA, the CDR3 is TGTGCCAGCAGCGAAACCTACGAGCAGTACTTC. Translating it yields CASSETYEQYF.

In its sample, this clonotype was seen many times. This rearrangement joins TRBV7-2 to TRBJ2-7, with 10 bases matching TRBD1. V gave up 2 bases and J gave up 4 bases; unmatched junction bases: 5. This CDR3 spans 15 amino acids. CDR1 is SGHTA and CDR2 is FQGNSA in the germline V gene. The CDR3 region has the DNA TGTGCCAGCAGCTTACTTGGGGACAGGGGATACGAGCAGTACTTC. As protein: CASSLLGDRGYEQYF.

Notes on this clonotype: Just one base apart from a much larger clone, this may be a read error. V and J are TRBV9 and TRBJ2-1; possibly TRBD1 or TRBD2 for D (5 bases each). Germline values: CDR1 SGDLS, CDR2 YYNGEE. This CDR3 is 16 amino acids long. V lost 2 bases to trimming and J lost 5 bases, with 17 bases between them. In DNA, the CDR3 is TGTGCCAGCAGCGTCGCCCCTTGGGACCAGCACAATGAGCAGTTCTTC. Protein product: CASSVAPWDQHNEQFF.

In regard to this clonotype: A much larger clone sits a single nucleotide away, making a read error possible. V and J are TRBV18 and TRBJ2-5, with D possibly TRBD2 on 5 matching bases. The CDR3 runs to 15 residues. CDR1 and CDR2 (germline): KGHSH, LQKENI. V lost 3 bases and J lost 1, with 12 bases in between. The CDR3 sequence: CASSPGERVQETQYF. The CDR3 bases are TGTGCCAGCTCACCGGGCGAGAGGGTCCAAGAGACCCAGTACTTC.

This clonotype was picked up many times. The chain employs TRBV4-1 and TRBJ2-7; D gene unclear. Trimming removed 5 bases at V and 4 bases at J, with 9 bases between. There are 12 residues in the CDR3. Germline assignment: CDR1 MGHRA and CDR2 YSYEKL. For the CDR3, the DNA is TGCGCCAGCAGCGGCGTTGGGTACGAGCAGTACTTC. It is translated as CASSGVGYEQYF.

There are many counts of this clonotype. The chain is built from TRBV7-3 and TRBJ1-5; D is ambiguous. The germline V gene has CDR1 SGHTA and CDR2 FQGTGA. Trimming shortened V by 6 bases and J by 5 bases, and 8 bases separated the two germline ends. This CDR3 region has 12 residues. The CDR3 bases are TGTGCCAGCAGTCGCGGGGATCAGCCCCAGCATTTT. Translated: CASSRGDQPQHF.

The rearrangement links TRBV6-1 to TRBJ2-1; D perhaps matches TRBD2 (6 bases). Germline values: CDR1 MNHNS, CDR2 SASEGT. V was shortened by 10 bases and J by 0 bases, with 13 bases between the two germline ends. CDR3 length: 14 residues. CDR3 in DNA: TGTGCCACCCGGGACTCAAGCTCCTACAATGAGCAGTTCTTC. Its protein product is CATRDSSSYNEQFF.

V gene TRBV6-2 or TRBV6-3 combines with J gene TRBJ1-3, with D unresolved. The CDR3 length is 21 residues. Germline V gene data show CDR1 as MNHEY and CDR2 as SVGEGT. Deletions cut 2 bases from V and 0 bases from J, with 26 bases between. CDR3 amino acids: CASSYPTIRTLDDPSGNTIYF. The CDR3 DNA reads as TGTGCCAGCAGTTACCCTACTATAAGGACCCTGGACGATCCCTCTGGAAACACCATATATTTT.

This clonotype was seen at least ten times. This chain connects TRBV12-3 or TRBV12-4 to TRBJ1-4; 10 bases match TRBD1. V was clipped by 6 bases and J by 7 bases; unmatched bases: 11. The CDR3 is made up of 16 amino acids. DNA for the CDR3: TGTGCCAGCAGCCGGCGGGGGACAGGGGAAACTGAAAAACTGTTTTTT. Translated, it gives CASSRRGTGETEKLFF.

Remarks on this clonotype: A much larger clone lies one base from this, so it may be a read error. No conserved phenylalanine or tryptophan is present at the end of the CDR3, so a read error is the likely explanation. V and J are TRBV5-6 and TRBJ1-2; TRBD1 is a possible D gene (5 bases). The CDR3 is 13 residues long. Germline-derived CDR1 and CDR2 are SGHDT and YYEEEE. Trimming cost V 5 bases and J 6 bases, with 14 bases left between them. The CDR3 sequence is CASRVWGRNGYTL. The CDR3 region has the DNA TGTGCCAGCAGAGTTTGGGGGAGAAATGGCTACACCCTC.

This clonotype was counted at least ten times. The rearrangement links TRBV9 to TRBJ2-2, with 8 bases identical to TRBD1. Germline V CDR1 and CDR2: SGDLS, YYNGEE. The CDR3 is 19 residues long. Trimming took 0 bases from V and 6 from J; bases not matched to a gene: 16. The CDR3 spells CASSVAGGRGRVKAGELFF. CDR3 DNA: TGTGCCAGCAGCGTAGCTGGTGGCAGGGGGCGCGTAAAGGCCGGGGAGCTGTTTTTT.

The gene calls are TRBV28 and TRBJ2-5; D not resolved. CDR3 length: 13 amino acids. Germline-derived CDR1 and CDR2 are MDHEN and SYDVKM. Between the trimmed V and J ends, which lost 6 bases and 9 bases, there was a span of 17 bases. The CDR3 nucleotides read TGTGCCAGCAGACCCCAGGCTAGTGGGGCCCAGTACTTC. It codes for CASRPQASGAQYF.

There are many counts of this clonotype. This chain uses TRBV2 with TRBJ2-5; D perhaps matches TRBD2 (5 bases). CDR3 length: 12 amino acids. Trimming pared 1 base from V and 12 bases from J, leaving 12 bases between. Germline V gives CDR1 SNHLY, CDR2 FYNNEI. The CDR3 here is CASSEDSAEEYF. The DNA for the CDR3 is TGTGCCAGCAGTGAAGACTCCGCGGAGGAGTACTTC.

A remark on this clonotype: A much bigger clone sits one base away, suggesting this may be a read error. The chain employs TRBV20-1 and TRBJ2-7; 9 positions match TRBD2. Trimming cost V 1 base and J 6 bases; bases outside gene matches: 10. The V gene's germline CDR1 is DFQATT and CDR2 SNEGSKA (reference sequence). CDR3 size: 15 residues. In DNA, the CDR3 is TGCAGTGCTAGAGGCGGGAGGGCCCTAGCTCGCGAGCAGTACTTC. Translation: CSARGGRALAREQYF.

In DNA form, the CDR3 reads TGCGCCAGCAGCCACCAACAGGGGCCCACCGGGGAGCTGTTTTTT. Encoded protein: CASSHQQGPTGELFF. The V and J genes are TRBV5-1 and TRBJ2-2; 7 positions agree with TRBD1. The CDR3 spans 15 residues. V shed 4 bases, J shed 4 bases, and the junction held 7 bases outside the gene matches. From germline, CDR1 is SGHRS and CDR2 YFSETQ.

This clonotype was detected many times. J is TRBJ2-1 and V is TRBV15, with 7 bases aligning to TRBD2. V shed 6 bases, J shed 10 bases, and the junction held 6 bases outside the gene matches. The CDR3 length is 12 residues. CDR1 and CDR2 (germline): LNHNV, YYDKDF (reference sequence). CDR3 coding DNA: TGTGCCACCAGTAACTCGCGGGGGGAGCAGTTCTTC. It encodes CATSNSRGEQFF.

This clonotype was observed many times. The chain joins TRBV9 to TRBJ2-5; 7 positions agree with TRBD2. CDR3 length equals 15 residues. Germline CDR1 SGDLS, CDR2 YYNGEE. V dropped 4 bases and J dropped 2; count of bases not matched to a gene: 8. CDR3 DNA: TGTGCCAGCAGCCCCCGGGACTACCGACAAGAGACCCAGTACTTC. It is translated as CASSPRDYRQETQYF.